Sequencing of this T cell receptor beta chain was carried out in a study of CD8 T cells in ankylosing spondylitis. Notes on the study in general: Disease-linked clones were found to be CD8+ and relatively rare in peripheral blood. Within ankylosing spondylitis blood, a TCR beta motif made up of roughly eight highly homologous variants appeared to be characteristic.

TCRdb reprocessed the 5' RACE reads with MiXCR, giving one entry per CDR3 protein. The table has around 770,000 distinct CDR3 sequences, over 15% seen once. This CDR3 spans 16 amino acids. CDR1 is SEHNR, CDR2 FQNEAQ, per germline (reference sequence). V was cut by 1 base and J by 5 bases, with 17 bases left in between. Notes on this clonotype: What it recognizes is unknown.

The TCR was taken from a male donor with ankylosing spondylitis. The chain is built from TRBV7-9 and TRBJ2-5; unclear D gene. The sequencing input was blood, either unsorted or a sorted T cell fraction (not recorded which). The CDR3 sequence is CASSLVSGLVGETQYF. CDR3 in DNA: TGTGCCAGCAGCTTAGTGTCGGGCCTCGTTGGGGAGACCCAGTACTTC.